These 3 T cell receptor beta chains were all obtained from the same sample, sequenced in a study of radiotherapy plus CTLA-4 blockade in lung cancer. Method: immunoSEQ multiplex PCR; TCRdb's copy keeps in-frame clones and lacks some. The table includes tens of thousands of clones, 77% detected once. The specimen was peripheral blood, collected from a patient treated with radiotherapy plus ipilimumab. The receptors come from a human donor with non-small cell lung cancer that progressed on radiotherapy plus ipilimumab.

The chain links TRBV5-1 to TRBJ2-2; 7 nucleotides line up with TRBD1. V trimming: 5 bases; J trimming: 6 bases; junction bases outside the gene matches: 7. The CDR3 has 14 amino acids. Germline CDR1 is SGHRS and CDR2 is YFSETQ. This CDR3 reads CASRRGGEAGELFF. The CDR3 nucleotides read TGCGCCAGCAGGCGAGGGGGCGAGGCCGGGGAGCTGTTTTTT.

This sequence joins TRBV28 and TRBJ1-5; 8 bases map to TRBD1. Unmatched junction bases numbered 12, after V lost 5 bases and J lost 3 bases. This CDR3 is 17 amino acids long. Germline V gene lookup returns CDR1 MDHEN and CDR2 SYDVKM. The CDR3, as DNA: TGTGCCAGCAGTCTGAGTAACAGGGGGGTGAACAATCAGCCCCAGCATTTT. It codes for CASSLSNRGVNNQPQHF.

The V and J genes are TRBV9 and TRBJ2-1; 10 bases match TRBD2. CDR1 SGDLS and CDR2 YYNGEE come from the germline V gene. This CDR3 has 16 residues. Losses at the gene ends were 4 bases for V and 6 bases for J; bases not matched to a gene: 10. The CDR3 is CASSPSQRTSGNEQFF. In nucleotides, the CDR3 is TGTGCCAGCAGCCCCTCTCAACGGACTAGCGGCAATGAGCAGTTCTTC.